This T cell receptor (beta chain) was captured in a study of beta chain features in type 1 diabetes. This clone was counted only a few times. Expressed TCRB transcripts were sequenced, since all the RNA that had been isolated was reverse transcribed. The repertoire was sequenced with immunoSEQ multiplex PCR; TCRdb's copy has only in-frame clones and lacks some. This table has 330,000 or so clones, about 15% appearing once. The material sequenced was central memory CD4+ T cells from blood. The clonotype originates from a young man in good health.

The CDR3 loop reads CASSSRVGYTF. The CDR3 nucleotides are TGTGCCAGTAGTTCCAGGGTCGGCTACACCTTC. The rearrangement links TRBV19 to TRBJ1-2; weak D call: TRBD1 (5 bases). Trimming stripped 5 bases from V and 8 bases from J, with 9 bases between. Germline loops: CDR1 LNHDA, CDR2 SQIVND (reference sequence). There are 11 residues in the CDR3.